This T cell receptor beta chain was documented in a study of blood T cells in healthy people across ages. Trimming pared 3 bases from V and 6 bases from J, leaving 6 bases between. The CDR3 has 12 residues. Germline loops: CDR1 SGHAT, CDR2 FQNNGV. This clonotype has more than one count but fewer than ten. Combining a sample-barcoded 5' primer with a J-beta primer mix, a second PCR ran for 7 to 11 cycles. Each CDR3 protein is one row after TCRdb ran MiXCR on the 5' RACE reads. This sample has about 2 million distinct CDR3 sequences, with roughly 49% found just once. V gene TRBV11-2 combines with J gene TRBJ2-1, with D unclear. Material for sequencing was blood. The clonotype comes from a woman in her thirties or forties in good health. In DNA form, the CDR3 reads TGTGCCAGCAGCTTTTTTAGCAATGAGCAGTTCTTC. Amino acids: CASSFFSNEQFF.